This TCR beta chain was sequenced for a study of cytomegalovirus exposure and HLA in healthy donors. Whole-study results and caveats: Three chains tied to CMV proved CMV antigen-specific in vitro. By a later analysis, the bulk of CMV-associated TCR beta chains appeared HLA-restricted. Whilst most TCR sequences proved rare, a subset of public TCRs occurred across many donors.

The PCR employed 60 Vbeta primers together with 13 Jbeta primers. In the authors' methods: The count from a later analysis was tens of millions of unique TCR beta chains, 9 million to 12 million of them shared. Profiled with immunoSEQ multiplex PCR; TCRdb holds only in-frame clones, not every one. Clone size and the V and J calls come from that table; the DNA yielded D and trimming. The data contain 150,000 to 200,000 clones, about 85% of them seen just once; the ten biggest clones take up less than 2.5%. This clone was seen more than once but under ten times. Its antigen is undetermined. Germline V gives CDR1 MNHEY, CDR2 SMNVEV (reference sequence). The V and J ends lost 5 bases and 4 bases respectively, with 18 bases between them. The CDR3 has 16 amino acids.

This TCR derives from a young man in good health and CMV-seropositive. The chain joins TRBV27 to TRBJ1-5; D is perhaps TRBD1 (5 bases). The specimen was PBMCs. Here the CDR3 reads CASSPRVLGGNQPQHF. In DNA, the CDR3 is TGTGCCAGCAGTCCTCGAGTCCTCGGGGGAAATCAGCCCCAGCATTTT.